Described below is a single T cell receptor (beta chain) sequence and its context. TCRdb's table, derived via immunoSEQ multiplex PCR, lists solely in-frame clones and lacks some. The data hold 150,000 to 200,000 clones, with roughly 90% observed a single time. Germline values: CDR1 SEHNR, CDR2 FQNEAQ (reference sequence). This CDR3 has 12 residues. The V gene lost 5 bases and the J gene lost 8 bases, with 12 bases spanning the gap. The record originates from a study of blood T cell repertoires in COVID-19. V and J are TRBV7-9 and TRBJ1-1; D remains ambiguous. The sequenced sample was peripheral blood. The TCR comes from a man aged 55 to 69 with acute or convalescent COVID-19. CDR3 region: CASSPGSPEAFF. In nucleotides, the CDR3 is TGTGCCAGCAGCCCCGGTTCCCCAGAAGCTTTCTTT. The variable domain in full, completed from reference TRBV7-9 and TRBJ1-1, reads DTGVSQNPRHKITKRGQNVTFRCDPISEHNRLYWYRQTLGQGPEFLTYFQNEAQLEKSRLLSDRFSAERPKGSFSTLEIQRTEQGDSAMYLCASSPGSPEAFFGQGTRLTVV.